This T cell receptor beta chain originates from a study of beta chain features in type 1 diabetes. Study conclusions and caveats: TCRB CDR3s were moderately but significantly shorter in Type 1 diabetes patients in all four CD4+ subsets. At VDJ recombination sites, type 1 diabetes patients had fewer insertions and more deleted nucleotides.

Germline CDR1 reads MDHEN; CDR2 reads SYDVKM. This CDR3 has 12 amino acids. V shed 10 bases and J shed 2 bases, with 12 bases lying between them. This clone has a handful of counts. Its antigen is unknown. Expressed TCRB transcripts got sequenced, as all isolated RNA was reverse transcribed. Average reads for naive, central memory and regulatory T cell samples were several million. Clones were sequenced by immunoSEQ multiplex PCR, and TCRdb holds only the in-frame ones, with some missing. The sample includes roughly 150,000 clones, about 9.4% of them seen just once. A heparinised blood draw that averaged about 120 mL was obtained once from each donor. Sorting with CD45RO/CCR7/CD25/CD127/CD95/CD27 yielded naive, central memory, regulatory and stem-like memory CD4+ cells.

The specimen sequenced was central memory CD4+ T cells from blood. This chain links TRBV28 with TRBJ2-7; weak D call: TRBD2 (5 bases). The TCR was taken from a man between 25 and 39 years old with type 1 diabetes. The CDR3 region is CATRTGTYEQYF. The CDR3 DNA reads TGTGCCACCCGGACTGGGACCTACGAGCAGTACTTC.